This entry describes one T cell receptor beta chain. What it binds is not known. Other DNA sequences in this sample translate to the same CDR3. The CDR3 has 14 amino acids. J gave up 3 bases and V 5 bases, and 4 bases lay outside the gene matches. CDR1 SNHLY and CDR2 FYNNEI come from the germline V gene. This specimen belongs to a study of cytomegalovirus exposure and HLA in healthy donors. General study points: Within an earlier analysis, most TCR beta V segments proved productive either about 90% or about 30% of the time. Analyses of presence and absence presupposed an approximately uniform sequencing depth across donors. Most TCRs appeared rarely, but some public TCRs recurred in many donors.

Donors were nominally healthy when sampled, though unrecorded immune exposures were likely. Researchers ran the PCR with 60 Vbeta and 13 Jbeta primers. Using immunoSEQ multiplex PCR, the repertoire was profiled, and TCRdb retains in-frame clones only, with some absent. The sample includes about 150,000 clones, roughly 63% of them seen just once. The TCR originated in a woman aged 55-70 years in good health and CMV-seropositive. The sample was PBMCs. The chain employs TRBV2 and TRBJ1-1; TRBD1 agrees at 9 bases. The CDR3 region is CASSKQGAYTEAFF. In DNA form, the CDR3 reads TGTGCCAGCAGTAAACAGGGGGCGTACACTGAAGCTTTCTTT.